Below, 21 T cell receptor beta chains from the same sample are listed, as sequenced in a study of beta chain features in type 1 diabetes. Study-wide results and limits: All four CD4+ subsets from Type 1 diabetes patients carried moderately but significantly shorter TCRB CDR3s.

Expressed TCRB transcripts were sequenced after all isolated RNA was converted to cDNA. Libraries were prepared by immunoSEQ multiplex PCR; TCRdb keeps only in-frame clonotypes and omits some of them. This sample has almost 350,000 clones, with roughly 9% found just once. For these receptors, no antigen is known. Sequenced material: central memory CD4+ T cells from blood. These receptor sequences come from a man between 25 and 39 years old with type 1 diabetes.

This clone appeared a few times. The chain joins TRBV6-6 to TRBJ2-7; possibly TRBD2 for D (6 bases). V gave up 7 bases and J gave up 2 bases, with 18 bases separating them. Germline CDR1 and CDR2: MNHNY and SVGAGI (reference sequence). The CDR3 totals 15 residues. CDR3 in amino acids: CASTQRGRYPYEQYF. The CDR3, as DNA: TGTGCCAGCACCCAACGAGGGAGGTACCCCTACGAGCAGTACTTC.

The V call is TRBV5-5, the J call TRBJ1-2; 9 bases agree with TRBD1. CDR1 SGHKS and CDR2 YYEKEE come from the germline V gene (reference sequence). V shed 6 bases, J shed 7 bases, and the junction held 10 bases outside the gene matches. This CDR3 spans 14 amino acids. The CDR3, as DNA: TGTGCCAGCACCCAGCTAGGGACAGGGCTTGGCTACACCTTC. This translates into CASTQLGTGLGYTF.

The chain links TRBV18 to TRBJ2-1; TRBD2 agrees at 9 bases. Trimming at V came to 0 bases and at J to 6 bases, leaving 9 bases not matched to a gene. Per germline, CDR1 KGHSH and CDR2 LQKENI. The CDR3 loop spans 17 amino acids. CDR3 nucleotide sequence: TGTGCCAGCTCACCACCGAGTGCGCGGGGGGGCTCCAATGAGCAGTTCTTC. Amino acids: CASSPPSARGGSNEQFF.

The chain uses TRBV10-1 and TRBJ1-2, with unresolved D. The CDR3 covers 11 residues. V lost 11 bases and J 3 bases, leaving 10 bases between the germline ends. The germline V gene has CDR1 WNHNN and CDR2 SYGVQD (reference sequence). CDR3 sequence: CAGRKYYGYTF. CDR3 DNA sequence: TGCGCCGGGCGTAAGTACTATGGCTACACCTTC.

V and J are TRBV5-8 and TRBJ2-7, with 7 positions matching TRBD1. The CDR3 is 14 residues long. The V and J ends lost 2 bases and 5 bases, in that order; junction bases with no gene match: 7. Germline CDR1 SGHTS, CDR2 YDEGEE. The CDR3 protein is CASSLTGVGHEQYF. For the CDR3, the DNA is TGTGCCAGCAGCTTAACAGGGGTTGGTCACGAGCAGTACTTC.

The chain has TRBV4-3 and TRBJ2-7; D uncertain. The CDR3 sequence is 14 residues long. V was trimmed by 1 base and J by 0 bases, leaving 7 bases between them. Germline CDR1 is LGHNA and CDR2 is YSLEER. CDR3 DNA: TGCGCCAGCAGCCAAGTGCAGGACTCCTACGAGCAGTACTTC. This translates into CASSQVQDSYEQYF.

The CDR3 reads CASSYSNWVGETQYF. DNA of the CDR3: TGTGCCAGCAGTTACTCGAACTGGGTGGGGGAGACCCAGTACTTC. The chain carries TRBV6-5 and TRBJ2-5; D is uncertain. Trimming stripped 0 bases from V and 5 bases from J, with 13 bases between. CDR1 is MNHEY and CDR2 is SVGAGI in the germline V gene. The CDR3 sequence is 15 residues long.

V usage is TRBV7-2 and J usage is TRBJ2-7; D is uncertain. V was clipped by 2 bases and J by 2 bases, with 7 bases between them. Germline V CDR1 and CDR2: SGHTA, FQGNSA. CDR3 length: 13 amino acids. The CDR3 region is CASSLQATYEQYF. In DNA form, the CDR3 reads TGTGCCAGCAGCTTACAAGCTACCTACGAGCAGTACTTC.

The chain couples TRBV5-1 to TRBJ1-6; the D gene is possibly TRBD1 (5 bases). Germline V lookup: CDR1 SGHRS, CDR2 YFSETQ. Trimming pared 4 bases from V and 8 bases from J, leaving 13 bases between. The CDR3 is 14 residues long. CDR3 sequence reads: CASSLQAGDSPLHF. CDR3 nucleotides: TGCGCCAGCAGCCTTCAAGCGGGGGATTCACCCCTCCACTTT.

This clone was seen only a few times. V is TRBV6-1 and J is TRBJ1-5; TRBD1 matches at 8 bases. The CDR3 runs 14 residues. The junction had 3 bases not matched to a gene; V was cut back by 4 bases and J by 4 bases. CDR1 is MNHNS and CDR2 is SASEGT in the germline V gene. The CDR3 sequence: CASSGRTGNQPQHF. The CDR3 DNA reads as TGTGCCAGCAGTGGAAGGACAGGGAATCAGCCCCAGCATTTT.

This rearrangement joins TRBV11-2 to TRBJ1-1; the D gene is possibly TRBD1 (5 bases). The germline CDR1 and CDR2 sequences are SGHAT and FQNNGV. The CDR3 totals 13 residues. The V end was cut by 6 bases, the J end by 6 bases, with 14 bases between. CDR3: CASRSTGLSEAFF. The DNA of the CDR3 is TGTGCCAGCAGGTCTACGGGACTCTCTGAAGCTTTCTTT.

This clone was counted a few times. The chain joins TRBV29-1 to TRBJ2-7; D might be TRBD1 or TRBD2, each matching 5 bases. The V gene lost 4 bases and the J gene lost 6 bases, with 16 bases spanning the gap. This CDR3 has 13 amino acids. Germline CDR1 reads SQVTM; CDR2 reads ANQGSEA. CDR3 in amino acids: CSVAGYQGGEQYF. The CDR3, as DNA: TGCAGCGTTGCGGGGTACCAGGGCGGCGAGCAGTACTTC.

This CDR3 is CASSPGEGLTEQYF. Here the CDR3 DNA reads TGTGCCAGCAGTCCAGGGGAGGGCCTCACCGAGCAGTACTTC. J is TRBJ2-7 and V is TRBV28, with a tentative D call TRBD2 (7 bases). The CDR3 is made up of 14 amino acids. Germline CDR1 and CDR2: MDHEN and SYDVKM. Trimming took 5 bases from V and 6 from J, leaving 17 bases between them.

This chain links TRBV7-2 with TRBJ1-5, with D uncertain. This CDR3 comprises 13 residues. V was clipped by 1 base and J by 3 bases, with 4 bases between them. Germline V gene lookup returns CDR1 SGHTA and CDR2 FQGNSA. The CDR3 nucleotides are TGTGCCAGCAGCTTAGGGGCCAATCAGCCCCAGCATTTT. This encodes CASSLGANQPQHF.

V and J are TRBV11-2 and TRBJ1-2; the match to TRBD1 covers 9 bases. The germline V gene encodes CDR1 SGHAT and CDR2 FQNNGV. J gave up 3 bases and V 5 bases, and 1 base lay outside the gene matches. CDR3 length equals 13 residues. CDR3 residues: CASSRQGDYGYTF. The CDR3 DNA sequence: TGTGCCAGCAGCAGACAGGGGGACTATGGCTACACCTTC.

The chain uses TRBV14 and TRBJ2-7, with 8 bases aligning to TRBD1. V trimming: 1 base; J trimming: 5 bases; junction bases outside the gene matches: 7. This CDR3 has 15 amino acids. The germline V gene has CDR1 SGHDN and CDR2 FVKESK. CDR3 sequence (DNA): TGTGCCAGCAGCCAAGTCACAGGGGGTTTCGACGAGCAGTACTTC. The encoded protein is CASSQVTGGFDEQYF.

This chain uses TRBV7-2 with TRBJ1-2; 8 bases map to TRBD1. Germline CDR1 reads SGHTA; CDR2 reads FQGNSA. This CDR3 contains 15 residues. J was trimmed by 7 bases and V by 0 bases; bases with no gene match: 7. The CDR3 spells CASSLADRGSGGYTF. The DNA of the CDR3 is TGTGCCAGCAGCTTAGCCGACAGGGGATCCGGTGGCTACACCTTC.

This clone was seen only a few times. V is TRBV9 and J is TRBJ1-6; no clear D gene. There are 13 residues in the CDR3. Trimming shortened V by 3 bases and J by 13 bases, and 14 bases separated the two germline ends. Per the germline V gene, CDR1 is SGDLS and CDR2 is YYNGEE. CDR3 coding DNA: TGTGCCAGCAGCGGCAATGACTACATTCCCCTCCACTTT. Translated, it gives CASSGNDYIPLHF.

This clone was found many times. The chain is built from TRBV28 and TRBJ2-3; 10 bases match TRBD2. Trimming cost V 6 bases and J 6 bases; bases outside gene matches: 9. Germline V gene lookup returns CDR1 MDHEN and CDR2 SYDVKM. The CDR3 is made up of 15 amino acids. CDR3 protein: CASSAPAGGADTQYF. In DNA form, the CDR3 reads TGTGCCAGCAGCGCTCCAGCGGGGGGGGCGGATACGCAGTATTTT.

This clone was observed a few times. V and J are TRBV5-1 and TRBJ1-1, with a weak D call TRBD1 (6 bases). The CDR3 runs 15 residues. Germline CDR1 SGHRS, CDR2 YFSETQ. The V end lost 0 bases, the J end lost 0 bases, and 9 bases lay between the germline ends. Written as DNA, the CDR3 is TGCGCCAGCAGCTTGGCAGGGGCCTTGAACACTGAAGCTTTCTTT. Its protein product is CASSLAGALNTEAFF.

The J gene is TRBJ2-3, the V gene TRBV18; weak D call: TRBD2 (6 bases). The V end was cut by 8 bases, the J end by 1 base, with 10 bases between. The germline V gene encodes CDR1 KGHSH and CDR2 LQKENI. The CDR3 has 13 amino acids. CDR3: CASRGTGTDTQYF. CDR3 DNA: TGTGCCAGCCGGGGGACGGGCACAGATACGCAGTATTTT.